A single sample is the source of the 15 T cell receptor beta chains below, sequenced in a study of cytomegalovirus exposure and HLA in healthy donors. The PCR had 60 Vbeta and 13 Jbeta primers. The data were produced by immunoSEQ multiplex PCR, yet TCRdb's version contains in-frame clones alone and is incomplete. The table shows around 200,000 clones, with 75% occurring only once. Sequences were obtained from PBMCs. The receptors were gathered from a male donor in good health and CMV-seronegative.

This clone was observed a single time. This chain uses TRBV9 with TRBJ2-2; TRBD1 aligns across 7 bases. CDR1 is SGDLS, CDR2 YYNGEE, per germline. This CDR3 has 15 amino acids. Trimming at V came to 3 bases and at J to 5 bases, leaving 7 bases not matched to a gene. This chain's CDR3 is CASSGGQMRTGELFF. The CDR3 DNA reads as TGTGCCAGCAGCGGGGGACAGATGAGGACCGGGGAGCTGTTTTTT.

This chain joins TRBV29-1 and TRBJ2-7, with D possibly matching TRBD2 (7 bases). The CDR3 runs to 12 residues. Trimming pared 3 bases from V and 4 bases from J, leaving 10 bases between. The germline gives CDR1 SQVTM, CDR2 ANQGSEA. CDR3 in amino acids: CSVEGRGYEQYF. Written as DNA, the CDR3 is TGCAGCGTTGAGGGGAGGGGGTACGAGCAGTACTTC.

The rearrangement links TRBV4-1 to TRBJ2-4; 8 bases agree with TRBD2. V lost 2 bases and J lost 11; bases outside the gene matches: 5. CDR1 and CDR2 (germline): MGHRA, YSYEKL. The CDR3 totals 13 residues. The CDR3: CASSQRLAGVQYF. CDR3 DNA sequence: TGCGCCAGCAGCCAACGGCTAGCGGGCGTTCAGTACTTC.

This clone was detected a few times. The chain combines TRBV30 with TRBJ2-1; TRBD2 matches 10 bases. Germline V CDR1 and CDR2: GTSNPN, SVGIG (reference sequence). This CDR3 is 14 amino acids long. The V segment lost 7 bases and the J segment 8 bases; nucleotides outside the gene matches: 11. Here the CDR3 DNA reads TGTGCCTACGGAAGCGGGAGGGCCAACGATGAGCAGTTCTTC. Protein product: CAYGSGRANDEQFF.

Only a few counts were recorded for this clone. The chain is built from TRBV9 and TRBJ2-1, with 11 bases aligning to TRBD1. V lost 2 bases to trimming and J lost 5 bases; unmatched junction nucleotides: 3. The CDR3 has 15 residues. Germline V gives CDR1 SGDLS, CDR2 YYNGEE. Written as DNA, the CDR3 is TGTGCCAGCAGCGTCGGGACAGGGGGTAACAATGAGCAGTTCTTC. Translating it yields CASSVGTGGNNEQFF.

This chain connects TRBV11-2 to TRBJ2-1, with 9 bases identical to TRBD1. The J segment lost 8 bases and the V segment lost 6 bases, leaving 14 bases of the junction unmatched. Germline V gene data show CDR1 as SGHAT and CDR2 as FQNNGV. The CDR3 contains 16 residues. The CDR3 region has the DNA TGTGCCAGCAGACGTCCGGGACAGGGTTCGTTTCATGAGCAGTTCTTC. It is translated as CASRRPGQGSFHEQFF. Drawing the rest from reference TRBV11-2 and TRBJ2-1, the complete variable domain is EAGVAQSPRYKIIEKRQSVAFWCNPISGHATLYWYQQILGQGPKLLIQFQNNGVVDDSQLPKDRFSAERLKGVDSTLKIQPAKLEDSAVYLCASRRPGQGSFHEQFFGPGTRLTVL.

CDR3 sequence (DNA): TGTGCCAGCAGTTACTTGGGCAGAAGTGGCAATCAGCCCCAGCATTTT. Translated: CASSYLGRSGNQPQHF. The V and J genes are TRBV6-6 and TRBJ1-5; D unclear. Germline V gives CDR1 MNHNY, CDR2 SVGAGI (reference sequence). V lost 1 base and J 2 bases, leaving 12 bases between the germline ends. CDR3 length: 16 residues.

The chain couples TRBV5-4 to TRBJ1-2; no reliable D call. The CDR3 has 14 residues. Per germline, CDR1 SGHNT and CDR2 YYREEE (reference sequence). The V and J ends lost 2 bases and 4 bases respectively, with 12 bases between them. CDR3 region: CASSFRGVGYGYTF. CDR3 nucleotides: TGTGCCAGCAGCTTTAGAGGAGTAGGCTATGGCTACACCTTC.

J is TRBJ1-5 and V is TRBV2; D gene ambiguous. CDR1 is SNHLY and CDR2 is FYNNEI in the germline V gene. The CDR3 sequence is 14 residues long. V was cut by 7 bases and J by 5 bases, with 15 bases left in between. The CDR3 here is CASNEGERYQPQHF. CDR3 bases: TGTGCCAGCAACGAAGGAGAACGGTATCAGCCCCAGCATTTT.

This chain joins TRBV25-1 and TRBJ2-1, with TRBD1 as a possible D gene (6 bases). Trimming pared 3 bases from V and 0 bases from J, leaving 6 bases between. Germline V lookup: CDR1 MGHDK, CDR2 SYGVNS. The CDR3 is 14 amino acids. The CDR3: CASSDRGSYNEQFF. As DNA, the CDR3 is TGTGCCAGCAGTGACAGGGGCTCCTACAATGAGCAGTTCTTC.

The V gene is TRBV27, the J gene TRBJ2-4; maybe TRBD2 (5 bases). The germline V gene encodes CDR1 MNHEY and CDR2 SMNVEV (reference sequence). The CDR3 spans 15 residues. V was pared by 6 bases and J by 3 bases, with 15 bases between. The DNA for the CDR3 is TGTGCCAGCAGCCCTCAAACTAGTCTCAAAAACATTCAGTACTTC. Its translation: CASSPQTSLKNIQYF.

The chain uses TRBV14 and TRBJ1-1; no firm D call. Deletions cut 1 base from V and 0 bases from J, with 3 bases between. Germline assignment: CDR1 SGHDN and CDR2 FVKESK. This CDR3 contains 13 residues. This chain's CDR3 is CASSQALNTEAFF. The CDR3 nucleotides are TGTGCCAGCAGCCAAGCCTTGAACACTGAAGCTTTCTTT. The entire variable domain, with the rest obtained from reference TRBV14 and TRBJ1-1, is as follows: EAGVTQFPSHSVIEKGQTVTLRCDPISGHDNLYWYRRVMGKEIKFLLHFVKESKQDESGMPNNRFLAERTGGTYSTLKVQPAELEDSGVYFCASSQALNTEAFFGQGTRLTVV.

This chain links TRBV6-1 with TRBJ2-3, with D perhaps TRBD1 (5 bases). The CDR3 is 14 amino acids. Trimming left V 10 bases short and J 3 bases short, with 17 bases between. Germline values: CDR1 MNHNS, CDR2 SASEGT. CDR3 residues: CATQSGAQTDTQYF. The CDR3 nucleotides are TGTGCCACCCAGAGTGGGGCCCAAACAGATACGCAGTATTTT.

The chain recombines TRBV2 with TRBJ1-5; the D gene is possibly TRBD1 (5 bases). Trimming took 5 bases from V and 0 from J, leaving 8 bases between them. This CDR3 has 14 amino acids. Germline values: CDR1 SNHLY, CDR2 FYNNEI. CDR3 protein: CASSYRYSNQPQHF. The DNA of the CDR3 is TGTGCCAGCAGTTACAGGTATAGCAATCAGCCCCAGCATTTT.

The V gene is TRBV11-3, the J gene TRBJ2-3; TRBD1 matches at 7 bases. J lost 6 bases, V lost 5 bases, and 8 bases had no gene match. The CDR3 runs to 14 residues. Germline V gene data show CDR1 as SGHNT and CDR2 as YENEEA. This CDR3 reads CASSTRQGSDTQYF. The CDR3 coding sequence is TGTGCCAGCAGCACCCGACAGGGATCGGATACGCAGTATTTT.